This entry concerns a single TCR beta chain. There is no known antigen for this receptor. Base-call qualities are not available, and no considerably larger clone is one nucleotide away. This sample stems from a study of blood T cell repertoires in COVID-19 (TCRdb year 2020). With respect to the entire study: Samples from collaborators originated in the United States, Italy and Spain and spanned both the acute and convalescent phases of COVID-19. The prospective study material was composed of cDNA or gDNA derived from T cells, B-cell-depleted T cells, or PBMCs. The dataset comprised deeply sampled blood TCRbeta repertoires from subjects exposed to, actively infected with, or recovered from COVID-19. The repertoires were made available in a free public database intended to serve as a resource for research on the immune response to SARS-CoV-2. Samples were obtained from the ongoing ImmuneRACE study (first 160 participants) and from 950 to 1,500 subjects provided by 6 global collaborators. A de-identified subject ID, COVID-19 status, age in years and sex were almost always included in the sample metadata. Where available, HLA class I and class II types were obtained from metadata supplied by the sample provider rather than from assay-based typing.

TCRbeta CDR3 regions were amplified from genomic DNA by means of the immunoSEQ Assay, a bias-controlled multiplex PCR. Turning to the authors' computational methods: The number of nucleated cells in each sample was estimated from the amplification of reference gene primers within the assay. To quantify the absolute abundance of each unique TCRbeta CDR3 rearrangement, sequence reads were collapsed and filtered. For each sample, productive Simpson clonality was calculated as the square root of Simpson's diversity index over productive rearrangements. TCRdb's version of the immuneACCESS table is confined to in-frame rearrangements and falls short of the full clone set. An unresolved V gene accounts for under half of the shortfall where checked; the remainder is of unknown origin. The V and J calls and the clone size are those of that table, but D and trimming were determined from the DNA. Present in this sample are hundreds of thousands of clones, 90% of which were seen just once. In total, the top ten clones hold about 1% of the sample.

The CDR3 goes from the cysteine to the phenylalanine over 15 residues. Left in the record is the CDR3 DNA by itself, 45 bases read in frame from the first base. The germline V end is reduced by 4 bases and the J end by 3 bases; junction bases left unmatched: 6. In the germline V gene, CDR1 corresponds to SGHNT and CDR2 to YENEEA. In Seattle, one collaborating source enrolled patients while the infection was active and tracked those patients longitudinally over the course of disease. Each collaborating institution followed its own protocols to collect whole blood in K2EDTA tubes. For TCRbeta analysis, collaborators shipped samples as frozen whole blood, isolated PBMCs, or DNA extracted from either of those sample types. General study outcomes and caveats: The amount of clinical and demographic metadata varied by source and participant and was provided uncurated.

This receptor was taken from a woman aged 40 to 50 with COVID-19, enrolled during active disease. Recombination connected TRBV11-3 to TRBJ2-7, and 10 bases in between align with TRBD1. The sequencing sample was made of peripheral blood. The bases read TGTGCCAGCAGCTACGGACAGGGGGTCGGCTACGAGCAGTACTTC. The encoded protein is CASSYGQGVGYEQYF.